This T cell receptor beta chain was documented in a study of vaccination effects on CD4 cells after COVID-19. The study, taken as a whole, reports: After vaccination, at late timepoints, clones induced by infection and by vaccine contracted markedly. Missing from the study were early post-infection timepoints, and its convalescent patients were few. Healthy vaccinees' vaccine-induced clones included only 1 of 255 that recognized common cold coronaviruses.

On this clone: Its antigen is currently unknown.

Only in-frame clones appear in the TCRdb table, and some are missing; sequencing was by immunoSEQ multiplex PCR. The sample has around 46,000 clones, 65% to 75% seen once. Antigen-specific CD4+ T cells were expanded with viral peptide pools in the ViraFEST assay before sequencing. Researchers isolated CD4+ T cells once less than twelve days of culture had elapsed. Each participant received a vaccine that was either BNT162b2 or mRNA-1273, given as two doses. None of these healthy vaccinees had been infected with SARS-CoV-2 before vaccination. Sequenced here: CD4+ T cells from PBMCs cultured with HCoV-OC43 spike peptides, sampled after COVID-19 vaccination. Subset denoted: HCoV-OC43 spike overlapping peptide pool stimulation. The clonotype originates from a human donor who received a COVID-19 vaccine.

The CDR3: CASSLSVRDTEAFF. CDR3 DNA: TGTGCCAGCAGCTTGTCGGTTAGGGACACTGAAGCTTTCTTT. The rearrangement joins TRBV5-4 to TRBJ1-1; no definite D call. CDR1 is SGHNT and CDR2 is YYREEE in the germline V gene (reference sequence). Trimming removed 1 base at V and 3 bases at J, with 10 bases between. This CDR3 has 14 amino acids.